Below are 2 T cell receptor beta chains sequenced from a single sample in a study of blood T cell repertoires in COVID-19. The table came from immunoSEQ multiplex PCR; TCRdb's copy has only in-frame clones and leaves some out. The sample holds 120,000 or so clones, roughly 82% seen once. Sample: peripheral blood. The receptors were sampled from a woman in her fifties or sixties with acute or convalescent COVID-19.

This rearrangement joins TRBV19 to TRBJ2-5; 8 nucleotides match TRBD1. The germline gives CDR1 LNHDA, CDR2 SQIVND (reference sequence). This CDR3 spans 15 amino acids. Trimming removed 5 bases from V and 5 bases from J; junction bases left unmatched: 10. The CDR3 protein is CASSPIRGPGETQYF. CDR3 DNA: TGTGCCAGTAGTCCGATCAGGGGGCCTGGGGAGACCCAGTACTTC.

This clone was detected once. The J gene is TRBJ2-7, the V gene TRBV9, with 9 bases that match TRBD1. V was clipped by 3 bases and J by 2 bases; unmatched bases: 6. The CDR3 sequence is 15 residues long. Germline CDR1 and CDR2: SGDLS and YYNGEE. As DNA, the CDR3 is TGTGCCAGCAGCGCGACAGGGGGTGAAGCCTACGAGCAGTACTTC. Translated: CASSATGGEAYEQYF.